This TCR beta chain stems from a study of T-cell reconstitution after alpha-beta-depleted transplantation in children (dated by TCRdb to 2016 to 2018). Notes on the research overall: T-cell immune reconstitution after TCRalphabeta/CD19-depleted allogeneic hematopoietic cell transplantation in children was quantitatively tracked in the study by means of TCR repertoire profiling. The research as a whole found: In some patients, the high TCRbeta diversity seen at day 60 was put down to recipient T cells and intrathymic progenitors that had survived conditioning. The frequencies of hyperexpanded clones fell over the following months, and after one year, T-cell counts and TCRbeta diversity were mostly attributed to newly produced T cells. Apparently early alphabetaT-cell count recovery about two months after transplant reportedly relied on only several hundred rapidly expanded clones derived from non-depleted graft cells.

The germline V gene gives CDR1 as KGHSH and CDR2 as LQKENI. V loses 5 bases at its end and J loses 4 bases; junction bases beyond the gene matches: 6. Reading from cysteine to phenylalanine, the CDR3 counts 16 amino acids. The kept DNA is CDR3 alone, 48 bases in frame from the first base. The treatment or condition label of this sample denotes: allogeneic hematopoietic cell transplantation with graft depleted of TCRalphabeta T cells and CD19 B cells. The children who served as transplant recipients had been given grafts of TCRalphabeta/CD19-depleted allogeneic hematopoietic cells. Receptor amplification or capture employed PCR. The sequencer was an Illumina HiSeq 2500. TCR libraries were prepared with molecular barcoding, using unique molecular identifiers to normalize TCRbeta repertoire quantification. Using fastp at Q25 and MiXCR, TCRdb reprocessed the public reads and kept productive beta chains. Entries that share a CDR3 protein sequence are merged under the most common genes and DNA. Counted in this sample were fewer than 250,000 distinct CDR3 sequences; approximately 17% of them appeared once. The ten largest clones capture around 44% of the sample.

This clonotype has only a few counts. What this receptor recognizes is not known. Base qualities are not at hand, and no much larger clone is one base apart. The chain is assembled from TRBV18 and TRBJ2-6, with 9 middle bases fitting TRBD2. The source material was PBMCs, mostly from graft donor cells, sampled 360 days after TCRalphabeta/CD19-depleted stem cell transplant. The clonotype originates from a male patient between 2 and 10 years old who had a stem cell transplant for acute lymphoblastic leukemia, so the T cells may come from the graft donor. The CDR3 amino acid sequence is: CASSSVAGVGANVLTF. The sequenced DNA: TGTGCCAGCTCATCGGTAGCGGGGGTCGGGGCCAACGTCCTGACTTTC.